Reported below is one T cell receptor (beta chain). Its antigen remains unidentified. The record originates from a study of T cell responses to AZD1222 COVID-19 vaccine. Notes on the study in general: Recipients of AZD1222 seropositive at baseline numbered only 6 or 7. Unmutated variant regions reportedly attract nearly half of all spike-specific TCRs. With two AZD1222 doses given, Spike-specific TCR breadth and depth both rose. CD4 TCRs linked to vaccination spanned spike, dominating at 160-218 and 743-854.

Sequenced by immunoSEQ multiplex PCR; TCRdb stores in-frame clones only, minus some. The sample comprises about 120,000 clones, around 90% of which are singletons, and approximately 2.6% rests with the top ten. The V gene lost 7 bases and the J gene lost 18 bases, with 10 bases spanning the gap. The germline gives CDR1 WNHNN, CDR2 SYGVQD (reference sequence). This CDR3 is 9 amino acids long. This chain uses TRBV10-1 with TRBJ1-6; D gene unclear. The source of this sequence is an adult who received the AZD1222 COVID-19 vaccine. Specimen: peripheral blood, collected 28 days after the second AZD1222 dose. The DNA of the CDR3 is TGCGCCAGCACAAGGCATTCCCACTTT. This translates into CASTRHSHF.